A selection of T cell receptor beta chains follows, all from one sample in a study of human T cells and chemical hapten exposure. TCRdb processed the RACE reads anew with MiXCR; each CDR3 protein has one entry. In the table there are 380,000 or so distinct CDR3 sequences, roughly 4.8% of which are singletons. Sequenced material: whole blood, taken in connection with sensitization to the hapten diphenylcyclopropenone (DPC). These receptors all come from a woman between 45 and 60 years old with alopecia areata. Some clones in this sample may be carry-over from other donors' samples. Both conserved end residues are part of each CDR3. D genes are given only for firm matches. Not all rows give a size; the values are once, few, many and, for expanded clones, a class.

TRBJ1-1 | TRBV12-3/TRBV12-4 | - | few | CASSPPTPEAFF | TGTGCCAGCAGTCCCCCTACGCCCGAAGCTTTCTTT
TRBJ2-7 | TRBV6-2/TRBV6-3 | TRBD2 | many | CASSYAGGEQYF | TGTGCCAGCAGTTACGCGGGAGGCGAGCAGTACTTC
TRBJ2-4 | TRBV3-1 | - | few | CASRAGWENIQYF | TGTGCCAGCAGGGCGGGATGGGAAAACATTCAGTACTTC
TRBJ1-4 | TRBV27 | - | many | CASSFQGINEKLFF | TGTGCCAGCAGTTTTCAGGGGATTAATGAAAAACTGTTTTTT
TRBJ2-3 | TRBV7-2 | - | many | CASSFPVIAGKSADTQYF | TGTGCCAGCAGCTTCCCCGTGATTGCGGGGAAGTCAGCAGATACGCAGTATTTT
TRBJ2-7 | TRBV29-1 | - | many | CSACRGSRYEQYF | TGCAGCGCCTGCCGGGGTTCGAGGTACGAGCAGTACTTC
TRBJ1-1 | TRBV6-6 | TRBD1 | few | CASSPQGDGAFF | TGTGCCAGCAGTCCACAGGGGGATGGAGCTTTCTTT
TRBJ2-1 | TRBV11-2 | - | many | CASSLGILVADEQFF | TGTGCCAGCAGCTTAGGTATACTAGTTGCGGATGAGCAGTTCTTC
TRBJ1-1 | TRBV6-6 | - | many | CASSYPPGGANTEAFF | TGTGCCAGCAGTTACCCCCCGGGGGGGGCTAACACTGAAGCTTTCTTT
TRBJ2-7 | TRBV29-1 | - | few | CSVEGDGAYEQYF | TGCAGCGTTGAAGGGGACGGAGCCTACGAGCAGTACTTC
TRBJ2-7 | TRBV5-6 | - | many | CASSLRLEWVGAEQYF | TGTGCCAGCAGCTTGAGGCTGGAGTGGGTGGGCGCCGAGCAGTACTTC
TRBJ1-1 | TRBV2 | - | - | CASRVGRIEAFF | TGTGCCAGCAGGGTGGGACGGATTGAAGCTTTCTTT
TRBJ1-1 | TRBV20-1 | - | - | CSASTPNTEAFF | TGCAGTGCTAGTACACCGAACACTGAAGCTTTCTTT
TRBJ1-4 | TRBV29-1 | - | many | CSVEGGAGEKLFF | TGCAGCGTTGAGGGCGGGGCCGGCGAAAAACTGTTTTTT
TRBJ1-5 | TRBV12-3/TRBV12-4 | - | many | CASRPGSNQPQHF | TGTGCCAGCAGACCAGGGTCGAATCAGCCCCAGCATTTT
TRBJ2-1 | TRBV20-1 | - | many | CSAIPYSGTDNEQFF | TGCAGTGCTATCCCCTATAGCGGGACAGACAATGAGCAGTTCTTC